This paragraph covers one T cell receptor beta chain sequence. Its antigen is undetermined. Amplification used 60 Vbeta primers and 13 Jbeta primers. Using immunoSEQ multiplex PCR, the repertoire was profiled, and TCRdb retains in-frame clones only, with some absent. The data hold about 98,000 clones, with under 75% observed a single time. The data were obtained in a study of cytomegalovirus exposure and HLA in healthy donors. Study outcomes and limitations: A later analysis revealed that TCR association rates differed between HLA loci, peaking at DRB1 and bottoming out at HLA-C.

CDR1 MNHEY and CDR2 SVGAGI come from the germline V gene. The CDR3 covers 15 residues. Trimming cost V 4 bases and J 5 bases; bases outside gene matches: 10. V is TRBV6-5 and J is TRBJ1-1; 7 bases line up with TRBD1. The sequenced material came from PBMCs. This sequence originates from a female donor in good health and CMV-seronegative. The CDR3 here is CASSSEQGGRTEAFF. The CDR3 DNA follows: TGTGCCAGCAGTTCCGAACAAGGGGGCCGGACTGAAGCTTTCTTT.